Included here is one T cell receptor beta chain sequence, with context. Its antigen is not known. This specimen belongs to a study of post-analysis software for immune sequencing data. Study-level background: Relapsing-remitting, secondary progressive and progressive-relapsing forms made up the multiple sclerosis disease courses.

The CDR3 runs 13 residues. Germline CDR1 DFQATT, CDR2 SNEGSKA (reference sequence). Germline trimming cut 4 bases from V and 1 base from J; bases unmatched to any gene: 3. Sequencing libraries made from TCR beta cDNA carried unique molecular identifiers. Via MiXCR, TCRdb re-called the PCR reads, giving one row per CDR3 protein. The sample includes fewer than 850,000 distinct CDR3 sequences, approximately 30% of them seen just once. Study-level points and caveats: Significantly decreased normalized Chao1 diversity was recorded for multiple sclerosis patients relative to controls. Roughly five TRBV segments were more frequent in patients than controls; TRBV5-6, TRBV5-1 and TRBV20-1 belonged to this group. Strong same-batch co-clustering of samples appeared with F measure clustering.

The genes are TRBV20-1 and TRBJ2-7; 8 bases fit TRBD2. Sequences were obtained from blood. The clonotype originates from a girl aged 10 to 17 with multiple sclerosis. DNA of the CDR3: TGCAGTGCTAACCGGGGGGGGTCCTACGAGCAGTACTTC. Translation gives CSANRGGSYEQYF.